This T cell receptor beta chain was sequenced for a study of PD-1 blockade in classical Hodgkin lymphoma. Study overall: Patients in the cohort were put on intravenous nivolumab, 3 mg/kg every 2 weeks.

Sequencing was performed with immunoSEQ multiplex PCR; in TCRdb, only in-frame clones are kept and a portion is missing. The repertoire holds around 18,000 clones, with roughly 80% as singletons. The patients all showed relapse after autologous stem cell transplantation, while their brentuximab vedotin exposure varied. V gave up 4 bases and J gave up 2 bases; unmatched junction bases: 8. The germline CDR1 and CDR2 sequences are MNHEY and SMNVEV (reference sequence). The CDR3 has 17 residues. This chain links TRBV27 with TRBJ2-6, with TRBD1 matching over 7 bases. Material: peripheral blood mononuclear cells (PBMCs), obtained before the second cycle of nivolumab. The clonotype originates from a human donor with classical Hodgkin lymphoma. CDR3 protein: CASSSIQGVAGANVLTF. Here the CDR3 DNA reads TGTGCCAGCAGTTCTATTCAGGGGGTAGCTGGGGCCAACGTCCTGACTTTC.